Listed here are 8 T cell receptor beta chains from one sample, sequenced in a study of identical twins. MiXCR, applied by TCRdb to the 5' RACE reads, yields one record per CDR3 protein. In the table there are approximately 670,000 distinct CDR3 sequences, 5.5% to 6.5% of which are singletons. Sequencing was done on a sample of naive T cells sorted from blood. These receptors all come from a man in his late teens or twenties in good health.

This clonotype was seen a few times. This chain uses TRBV12-3 or TRBV12-4 with TRBJ1-5; D not certain. Trimming took off 0 bases at V and 0 bases at J, with 15 bases between the two ends. This CDR3 comprises 18 residues. The CDR3 sequence is CASSLALSGLNSNQPQHF. CDR3 in DNA: TGTGCCAGCAGTTTAGCGTTAAGTGGTTTGAATAGCAATCAGCCCCAGCATTTT.

This clonotype was recorded a few times. The chain is built from TRBV6-1 and TRBJ1-4; D uncertain. V lost 5 bases and J lost 4, with 11 bases in between. Germline CDR1 and CDR2: MNHNS and SASEGT. This CDR3 is 14 amino acids long. CDR3 nucleotide sequence: TGTGCCAGCAGTAAGGACCGCAATAATGAAAAACTGTTTTTT. It is translated as CASSKDRNNEKLFF.

The chain is built from TRBV5-1 and TRBJ2-1, with 12 nucleotides matching TRBD2. CDR1 is SGHRS and CDR2 is YFSETQ in the germline V gene. The length of the CDR3 is 17 residues. V gave up 0 bases and J gave up 2 bases; unmatched junction bases: 3. CDR3 in amino acids: CASSLATSGRTYNEQFF. Written as DNA, the CDR3 is TGCGCCAGCAGCTTGGCAACTAGCGGGAGGACCTACAATGAGCAGTTCTTC.

In its sample, this clonotype was seen many times. The CDR3 region is CSVALATDTQYF. CDR3 sequence (DNA): TGCAGCGTTGCACTAGCTACAGATACGCAGTATTTT. The chain joins TRBV29-1 to TRBJ2-3; TRBD2 might be the D (6 bases). The germline V and J ends were trimmed by 4 bases and 3 bases, with 8 bases remaining between them. The CDR3 contains 12 residues. The germline CDR1 and CDR2 sequences are SQVTM and ANQGSEA.

This clonotype was seen a handful of times. J is TRBJ1-5 and V is TRBV24-1; no clear D. Germline CDR1 is KGHDR and CDR2 is SFDVKD. Between the trimmed V and J ends, which lost 4 bases and 7 bases, there was a span of 7 bases. CDR3 size: 12 residues. The CDR3 nucleotides are TGTGCCACCAGTGAACCCGGGCAGCCCCAGCATTTT. This encodes CATSEPGQPQHF.

This clonotype was detected ten times or more. A read error may produce the germline difference seen at one junction end. The chain is built from TRBV3-1 and TRBJ1-1; TRBD1 matches at 7 bases. Germline V gives CDR1 LGHDT, CDR2 YNNKEL (reference sequence). The CDR3 has 11 residues. The CDR3 protein is CASSLQGEKGF. In nucleotides, the CDR3 is TGTGCCAGCAGCCTTCAGGGGGAAAAGGGATTT. The full variable domain, rest sourced from reference TRBV3-1 and TRBJ1-1, is DTAVSQTPKYLVTQMGNDKSIKCEQNLGHDTMYWYKQDSKKFLKIMFSYNNKELIINETVPNRFSPKSPDKAHLNLHINSLELGDSAVYFCASSLQGEKGFGQGTRLTVV.

This clonotype was found many times. The V gene is TRBV28, the J gene TRBJ2-5; D remains ambiguous. The CDR3 contains 12 residues. In germline, CDR1 is MDHEN, CDR2 SYDVKM. Between the trimmed V and J ends, which lost 6 bases and 9 bases, there was a span of 14 bases. In nucleotides, the CDR3 is TGTGCCAGCAGGGGCACCCTGAACGCCCAGTACTTC. It codes for CASRGTLNAQYF.

Ten or more counts support this clonotype. The J gene is TRBJ1-5, the V gene TRBV6-1; 8 bases are a match to TRBD1. Germline-derived CDR1 and CDR2 are MNHNS and SASEGT. This CDR3 contains 13 residues. V shed 6 bases, J shed 8 bases, and the junction held 6 bases outside the gene matches. The CDR3: CASSRTGWEPQHF. In DNA form, the CDR3 reads TGTGCCAGCAGCAGGACAGGGTGGGAGCCCCAGCATTTT.